This TCR beta chain was sequenced in a study of Ad26.COV2.S vaccination and SARS-CoV-2 variants. Looking at the study overall: Donor joined the COV1001 Ad26.COV2.S trial arm. Into the muscle, Ad26.COV2.S was dosed once or twice, 56 days apart.

About this clone: Its antigen is not known.

Stated treatment: roughly 19 received Ad26.COV2.S at low or high dose, single or two shots; 5 received placebo; per-sample allocation not given. Day 63 following the first vaccine or placebo injection was when the samples were taken. V lost 0 bases to trimming and J lost 6 bases, with 6 bases between them. This CDR3 is built from 14 residues. CDR1 and CDR2 from the germline V gene are MNHEY and SVGAGI. General study results and limits: Spike-specific CD8+ and CD4+ T cell responses reportedly showed substantial breadth after vaccination.

Using immunoSEQ multiplex PCR, the repertoire was profiled, and TCRdb retains in-frame clones only, with some absent. The table lists over 450,000 clones, around 89% of them singletons, with around 1.6% in the top ten. The V and J genes are TRBV6-5 and TRBJ1-6; no definite D call. The sequence was obtained from a person aged 18-60 years who received the Ad26.COV2.S COVID-19 vaccine or a placebo. Sample: peripheral blood, taken in a trial of Ad26.COV2.S vaccine versus placebo. CDR3 in amino acids: CASSYSGINSPLHF. The CDR3 DNA follows: TGTGCCAGCAGTTACTCGGGCATTAATTCACCCCTCCACTTT.